Following are 20 T cell receptor beta chains from one sample sequenced in a study of CD8 T cells in ankylosing spondylitis. General observations from the study: What seemed typical of ankylosing spondylitis blood was a TCR beta motif built from 8 or 9 highly homologous variants.

A single record per CDR3 protein comes from TCRdb applying MiXCR to the 5' RACE reads. Here the sample spans over 450,000 distinct CDR3 sequences, roughly 12% being singletons. These TCRs' antigens remain unknown. Sequencing was performed on blood, either unsorted or a sorted T cell fraction (not recorded which). The receptors shown here come from a male donor with ankylosing spondylitis.

This clonotype was detected only a few times. The chain links TRBV3-1 to TRBJ2-7; 12 bases are a match to TRBD2. CDR3 length: 15 residues. The germline V gene has CDR1 LGHDT and CDR2 YNNKEL (reference sequence). Trimming removed 4 bases from V and 6 bases from J; junction bases left unmatched: 7. CDR3 amino acids: CASSLGLAGSREQYF. The CDR3 nucleotides are TGTGCCAGCAGCCTTGGACTAGCGGGATCCCGCGAGCAGTACTTC.

J is TRBJ2-3 and V is TRBV7-8; 9 nucleotides agree with TRBD1. Germline-derived CDR1 and CDR2 are SGHVS and FQNEAQ. This CDR3 contains 17 residues. Trimming took 4 bases from V and 2 from J; bases not matched to a gene: 10. CDR3 residues: CASSSGQGTDLTDTQYF. DNA for the CDR3: TGTGCCAGCAGCTCCGGACAGGGGACCGACCTCACAGATACGCAGTATTTT.

This chain connects TRBV3-1 to TRBJ2-5; the D gene is possibly TRBD2 (5 bases). The CDR3 is 17 amino acids. CDR1 LGHDT and CDR2 YNNKEL come from the germline V gene (reference sequence). V dropped 4 bases and J dropped 2 bases, with 20 bases sitting between them. This CDR3 is CASSPRLRDLSQETQYF. The CDR3 DNA sequence: TGTGCCAGCAGCCCGCGGTTGAGGGATCTGTCGCAAGAGACCCAGTACTTC.

This clonotype was found many times. This chain links TRBV5-1 with TRBJ2-5; D ambiguous. Germline assignment: CDR1 SGHRS and CDR2 YFSETQ. The CDR3 covers 13 residues. V was cut by 0 bases and J by 2 bases, with 5 bases left in between. The CDR3 DNA reads TGCGCCAGCAGCTTGGACACGCAAGAGACCCAGTACTTC. It encodes CASSLDTQETQYF.

The V and J genes are TRBV20-1 and TRBJ2-1; 7 bases agree with TRBD1. This CDR3 has 15 amino acids. V shed 2 bases and J 7 bases; nucleotides not matched to a gene: 11. CDR1 is DFQATT, CDR2 SNEGSKA, per germline (reference sequence). The CDR3 protein is CSARQGVSTVNEQFF. DNA for the CDR3: TGCAGTGCTAGACAGGGGGTCTCTACTGTAAATGAGCAGTTCTTC.

The genes are TRBV6-1 and TRBJ2-1; 9 nucleotides align to TRBD2. With 7 bases clipped from V and 5 bases from J, the junction kept 6 bases outside the gene matches. CDR1 is MNHNS, CDR2 SASEGT, per germline. The CDR3 loop spans 14 amino acids. The CDR3 spells CASIRTSADNEQFF. In DNA, the CDR3 is TGTGCCAGCATTCGGACTAGCGCCGACAATGAGCAGTTCTTC.

The table lists this clonotype with many counts. The chain uses TRBV11-2 and TRBJ2-5; 10 bases are a match to TRBD2. V lost 3 bases, J lost 5 bases, and 12 bases stayed unmatched. From germline, CDR1 is SGHAT and CDR2 FQNNGV. The CDR3 extends over 17 amino acids. The CDR3 protein is CASSFSSGRTFLETQYF. The CDR3 coding sequence is TGTGCCAGCAGCTTCTCTAGCGGGAGAACATTTTTGGAGACCCAGTACTTC.

This clonotype was found many times. The rearrangement joins TRBV7-2 to TRBJ2-1; no clear D. Germline values: CDR1 SGHTA, CDR2 FQGNSA. The CDR3 has 13 residues. With 1 base removed from V and 6 bases from J, the gap between germline ends came to 7 bases. CDR3 DNA sequence: TGTGCCAGCAGCTTAGTCAGGAGCAATGAGCAGTTCTTC. It encodes CASSLVRSNEQFF.

This clonotype has ten or more counts. The V call is TRBV12-3 or TRBV12-4, the J call TRBJ2-2; tentative D call: TRBD1 (5 bases). Trimming took off 7 bases at V and 0 bases at J, with 12 bases between the two ends. This CDR3 region has 15 residues. The CDR3 DNA sequence: TGTGCCAGCACCTCGACAGACCCGAACACCGGGGAGCTGTTTTTT. Its protein is CASTSTDPNTGELFF.

The chain carries TRBV10-3 and TRBJ2-1, with unresolved D. Germline loops: CDR1 ENHRY, CDR2 SYGVKD. V was clipped by 0 bases and J by 8 bases, with 14 bases between them. There are 15 residues in the CDR3. The CDR3, as DNA: TGTGCCATCAGTGAGTCCGGTGAACGGATGGATGAGCAGTTCTTC. Translated, it gives CAISESGERMDEQFF.

Note on this clonotype: A much larger clone differs by one base, so this may be a read error. The chain carries TRBV9 and TRBJ2-1, with 10 bases aligning to TRBD2. The germline CDR1 and CDR2 sequences are SGDLS and YYNGEE. The CDR3 is made up of 16 amino acids. The CDR3 protein is CANSVASSGSGNEQFF. CDR3 nucleotide sequence: TGTGCCAACAGCGTAGCTTCTAGCGGGAGTGGCAATGAGCAGTTCTTC.

J is TRBJ2-1 and V is TRBV11-1, with TRBD1 matching over 8 bases. After removal of 2 bases from V and 1 base from J, the junction contained 4 bases not matched to a gene. This CDR3 has 16 residues. In germline, CDR1 is SGHAT, CDR2 FQDESV (reference sequence). The CDR3 nucleotides read TGTGCCAGCAGCTTAAAAGGACAGGGATCCTACAATGAGCAGTTCTTC. This codes for CASSLKGQGSYNEQFF.

This chain joins TRBV5-1 and TRBJ2-3; D is undetermined. The V and J ends lost 5 bases and 4 bases respectively, with 11 bases between them. CDR3 size: 13 residues. Germline CDR1 is SGHRS and CDR2 is YFSETQ. The CDR3 reads CASRRPDADTQYF. The CDR3 DNA follows: TGCGCCAGCAGGAGGCCGGACGCAGATACGCAGTATTTT. The whole variable domain, filled in from reference TRBV5-1 and TRBJ2-3, reads KAGVTQTPRYLIKTRGQQVTLSCSPISGHRSVSWYQQTPGQGLQFLFEYFSETQRNKGNFPGRFSGRQFSNSRSEMNVSTLELGDSALYLCASRRPDADTQYFGPGTRLTVL.

This chain joins TRBV15 and TRBJ2-1, with TRBD1 matching over 7 bases. From germline, CDR1 is LNHNV and CDR2 YYDKDF (reference sequence). CDR3 length equals 16 residues. Losses at the gene ends were 3 bases for V and 8 bases for J; bases not matched to a gene: 13. Written as DNA, the CDR3 is TGTGCCACCAGCAGTGGTACAGGGGCCCTTAGGGATGAGCAGTTCTTC. Translation gives CATSSGTGALRDEQFF.

This chain connects TRBV7-2 to TRBJ2-7, with a weak D call TRBD2 (5 bases). V lost 3 bases to trimming and J lost 5 bases, with 14 bases between them. This CDR3 has 14 amino acids. Germline V gives CDR1 SGHTA, CDR2 FQGNSA. CDR3: CASSFQRSGHEQYF. The CDR3 coding sequence is TGTGCCAGCAGCTTTCAACGGAGCGGCCACGAGCAGTACTTC.

This clonotype was counted between two and nine times. V gene TRBV7-2 combines with J gene TRBJ2-5; 9 bases fit TRBD1. V dropped 2 bases and J dropped 5; count of bases not matched to a gene: 6. The CDR3 is 15 amino acids. The germline V gene has CDR1 SGHTA and CDR2 FQGNSA. The CDR3 spells CASSLPRTGVETQYF. The CDR3 nucleotides read TGTGCCAGCAGCTTACCGCGGACAGGGGTGGAGACCCAGTACTTC.

The sample holds a few counts of this clonotype. This rearrangement joins TRBV3-1 to TRBJ2-6, with D possibly being TRBD1 (6 bases). The germline V gene encodes CDR1 LGHDT and CDR2 YNNKEL (reference sequence). CDR3 size: 19 residues. V was cut by 2 bases and J by 4 bases, with 21 bases left in between. DNA of the CDR3: TGTGCCAGCAGCCAACACAGGGCGGATACCATTCAGGGGGCCAACGTCCTGACTTTC. Its translation: CASSQHRADTIQGANVLTF.

This clonotype has more than one count but fewer than ten. The chain joins TRBV5-1 to TRBJ2-5, with 14 bases fitting TRBD2. Losses at the gene ends were 7 bases for V and 1 base for J; bases not matched to a gene: 6. Per the germline V gene, CDR1 is SGHRS and CDR2 is YFSETQ. The CDR3 is 16 amino acids. CDR3 protein: CASAGGLAGAQETQYF. CDR3 DNA: TGCGCCAGCGCCGGGGGACTAGCGGGAGCCCAAGAGACCCAGTACTTC.

This chain uses TRBV4-1 with TRBJ2-3; D is possibly TRBD2 (6 bases). CDR1 is MGHRA, CDR2 YSYEKL, per germline. The CDR3 is 16 residues long. V was clipped by 2 bases and J by 0 bases, with 12 bases between them. In nucleotides, the CDR3 is TGCGCCAGCAGCCAATTTAGCGGAGTTAGCACAGATACGCAGTATTTT. Its protein product is CASSQFSGVSTDTQYF.

CDR3 sequence: CASSIGTSGQETQYF. Written as DNA, the CDR3 is TGTGCCAGCAGTATCGGGACTAGCGGCCAAGAGACCCAGTACTTC. The chain combines TRBV3-1 with TRBJ2-5; 11 bases line up with TRBD2. Germline V gene data show CDR1 as LGHDT and CDR2 as YNNKEL (reference sequence). The CDR3 extends over 15 amino acids. The ends lost 6 bases at V and 1 base at J; junction bases unmatched: 4.